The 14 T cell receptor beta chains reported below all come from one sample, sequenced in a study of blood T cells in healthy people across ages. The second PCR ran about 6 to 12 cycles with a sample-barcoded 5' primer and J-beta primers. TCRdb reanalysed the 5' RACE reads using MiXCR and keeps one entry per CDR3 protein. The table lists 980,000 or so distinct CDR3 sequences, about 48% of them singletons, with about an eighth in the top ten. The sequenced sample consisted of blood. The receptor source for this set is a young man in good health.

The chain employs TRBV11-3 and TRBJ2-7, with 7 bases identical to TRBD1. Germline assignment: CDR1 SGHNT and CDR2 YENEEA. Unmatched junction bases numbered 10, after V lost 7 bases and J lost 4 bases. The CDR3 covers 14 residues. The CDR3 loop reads CASTPGQSLYEQYF. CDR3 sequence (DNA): TGTGCCAGCACCCCGGGACAGAGCTTATACGAGCAGTACTTC. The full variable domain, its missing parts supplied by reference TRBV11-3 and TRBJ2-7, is EAGVVQSPRYKIIEKKQPVAFWCNPISGHNTLYWYLQNLGQGPELLIRYENEEAVDDSQLPKDRFSAERLKGVDSTLKIQPAELGDSAVYLCASTPGQSLYEQYFGPGTRLTVT.

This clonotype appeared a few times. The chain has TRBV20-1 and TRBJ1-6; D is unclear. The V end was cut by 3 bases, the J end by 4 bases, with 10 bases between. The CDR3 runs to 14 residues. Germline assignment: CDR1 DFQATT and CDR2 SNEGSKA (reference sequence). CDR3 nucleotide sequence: TGCAGTGCTAGGCCTCCCGGTTATAATTCACCCCTCCACTTT. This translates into CSARPPGYNSPLHF.

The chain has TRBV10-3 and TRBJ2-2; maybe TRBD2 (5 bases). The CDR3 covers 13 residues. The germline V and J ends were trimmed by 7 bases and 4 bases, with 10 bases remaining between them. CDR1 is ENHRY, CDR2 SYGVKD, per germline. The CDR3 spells CAITRESTGELFF. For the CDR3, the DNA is TGTGCCATCACGAGGGAGAGCACCGGGGAGCTGTTTTTT.

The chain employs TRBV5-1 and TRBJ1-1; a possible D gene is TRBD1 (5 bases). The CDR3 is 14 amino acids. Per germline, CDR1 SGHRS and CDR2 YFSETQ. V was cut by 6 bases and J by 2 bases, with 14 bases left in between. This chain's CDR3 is CASKRGTVNTEAFF. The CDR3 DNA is TGCGCCAGCAAGCGGGGGACGGTCAACACTGAAGCTTTCTTT.

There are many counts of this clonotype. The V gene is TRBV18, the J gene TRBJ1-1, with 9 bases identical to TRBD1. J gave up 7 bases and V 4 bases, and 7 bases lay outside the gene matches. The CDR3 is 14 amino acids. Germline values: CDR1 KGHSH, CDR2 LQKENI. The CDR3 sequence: CASSRDRDSGEAFF. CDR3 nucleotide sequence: TGTGCCAGCTCACGGGACAGGGACAGCGGTGAAGCTTTCTTT.

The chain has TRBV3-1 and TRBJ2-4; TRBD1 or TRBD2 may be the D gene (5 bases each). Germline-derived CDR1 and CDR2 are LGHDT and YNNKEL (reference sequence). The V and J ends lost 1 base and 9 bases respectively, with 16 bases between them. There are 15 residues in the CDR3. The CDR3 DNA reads TGTGCCAGCAGCCAAGGAGAGGGACGGAACGGCATTCAGTACTTC. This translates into CASSQGEGRNGIQYF.

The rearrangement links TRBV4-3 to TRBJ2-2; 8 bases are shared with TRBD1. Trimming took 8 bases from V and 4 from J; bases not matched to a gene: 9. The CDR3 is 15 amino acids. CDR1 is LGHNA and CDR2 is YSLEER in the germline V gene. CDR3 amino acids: CASGGTGAGTGELFF. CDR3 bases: TGCGCCAGCGGAGGGACAGGAGCGGGCACCGGGGAGCTGTTTTTT.

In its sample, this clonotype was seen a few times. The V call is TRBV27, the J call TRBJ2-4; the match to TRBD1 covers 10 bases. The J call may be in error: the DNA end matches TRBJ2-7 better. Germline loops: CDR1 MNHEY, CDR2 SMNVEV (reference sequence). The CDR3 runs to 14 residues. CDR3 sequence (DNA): TGTGCCAGCAGTCCGACAGGGGGCGAGTACGAGCAGTACTTC. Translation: CASSPTGGEYEQYF.

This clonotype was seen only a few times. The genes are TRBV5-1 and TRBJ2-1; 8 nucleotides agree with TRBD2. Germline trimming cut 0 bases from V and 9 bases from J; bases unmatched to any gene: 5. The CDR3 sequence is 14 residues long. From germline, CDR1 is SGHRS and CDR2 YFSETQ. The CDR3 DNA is TGCGCCAGCAGCTTGGAAGCGGGGGCGACTGAGCAGTTCTTC. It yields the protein CASSLEAGATEQFF.

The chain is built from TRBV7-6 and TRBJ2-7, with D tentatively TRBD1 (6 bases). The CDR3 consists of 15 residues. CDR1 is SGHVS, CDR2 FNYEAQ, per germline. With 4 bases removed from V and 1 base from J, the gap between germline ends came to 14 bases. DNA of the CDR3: TGTGCCAGCAGCTCTCCTGCAGGGGCATCCTACGAGCAGTACTTC. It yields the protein CASSSPAGASYEQYF.

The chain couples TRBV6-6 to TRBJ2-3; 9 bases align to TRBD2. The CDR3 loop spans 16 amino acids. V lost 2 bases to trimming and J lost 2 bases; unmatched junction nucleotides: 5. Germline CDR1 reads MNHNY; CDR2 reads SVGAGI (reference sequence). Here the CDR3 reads CASSYESSGNTDTQYF. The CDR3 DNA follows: TGTGCCAGCAGTTACGAGTCTAGCGGGAACACAGATACGCAGTATTTT.

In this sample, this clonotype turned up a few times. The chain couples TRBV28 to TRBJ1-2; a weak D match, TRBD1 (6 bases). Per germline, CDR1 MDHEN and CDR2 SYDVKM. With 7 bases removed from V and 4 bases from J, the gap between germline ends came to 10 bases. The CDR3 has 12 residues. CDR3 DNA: TGTGCCAGCACCTCAGGGGTCTATGGCTACACCTTC. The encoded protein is CASTSGVYGYTF.

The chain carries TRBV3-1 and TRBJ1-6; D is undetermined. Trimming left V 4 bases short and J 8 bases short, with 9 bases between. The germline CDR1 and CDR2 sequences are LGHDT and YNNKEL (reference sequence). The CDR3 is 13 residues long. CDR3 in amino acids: CASSPARDSPLHF. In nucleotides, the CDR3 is TGTGCCAGCAGCCCAGCGAGGGATTCACCCCTCCACTTT.

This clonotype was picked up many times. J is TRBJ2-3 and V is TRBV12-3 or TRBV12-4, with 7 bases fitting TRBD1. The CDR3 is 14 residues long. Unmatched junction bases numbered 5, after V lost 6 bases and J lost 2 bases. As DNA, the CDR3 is TGTGCCAGCAGGTCCGGGACAGTCACAGATACGCAGTATTTT. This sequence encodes CASRSGTVTDTQYF.